The following is a TCR beta chain sequence with its context. What it binds is unknown. This entry comes from a study of neurological immune-mediated disorders. Broader study findings: None of the CDR3 amino acid sequences in expanded clones turned up in more than one subject, which points to private repertoires in all groups.

The cDNA was generated through 5'RACE incorporating 10-nucleotide random UMIs. The output of every sequencing run, over 190 million TCR-beta sequences, came from 15-18 subjects. One entry per CDR3 protein results from TCRdb running MiXCR on the 5' RACE reads. The sample has 28,000 or so distinct CDR3 sequences, 15% seen once; the top ten hold 25% to 35%. The controls, all healthy individuals, were blood bank volunteers in Maryland, USA. What was sequenced was PBMCs. The receptor comes from a man aged 65 to 79 in good health.

Written as DNA, the CDR3 is TGTGCCAGCAGTGTTAGCGGGGGGGCCGGAGATACGCAGTATTTT. Protein product: CASSVSGGAGDTQYF. This chain joins TRBV12-3 or TRBV12-4 and TRBJ2-3, with 11 nucleotides matching TRBD2. This CDR3 has 15 amino acids. The V gene end was trimmed by 5 bases and the J gene end by 5 bases; junction bases not matched to a gene: 6.